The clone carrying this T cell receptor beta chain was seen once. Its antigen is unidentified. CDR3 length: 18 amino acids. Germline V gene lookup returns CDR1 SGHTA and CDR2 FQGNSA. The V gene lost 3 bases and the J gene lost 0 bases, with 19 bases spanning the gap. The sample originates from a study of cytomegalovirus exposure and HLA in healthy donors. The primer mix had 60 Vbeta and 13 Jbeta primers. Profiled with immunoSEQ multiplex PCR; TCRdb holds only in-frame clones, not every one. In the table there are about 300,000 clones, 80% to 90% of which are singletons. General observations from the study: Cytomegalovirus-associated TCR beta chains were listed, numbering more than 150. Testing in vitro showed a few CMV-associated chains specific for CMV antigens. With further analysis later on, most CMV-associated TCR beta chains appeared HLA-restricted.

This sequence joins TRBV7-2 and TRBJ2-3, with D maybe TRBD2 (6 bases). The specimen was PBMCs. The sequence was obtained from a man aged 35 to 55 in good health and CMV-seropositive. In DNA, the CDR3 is TGTGCCAGCAGCTTTATGGGTTTGGGCCTAGCGAGCACAGATACGCAGTATTTT. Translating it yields CASSFMGLGLASTDTQYF.